This entry is about one TCR beta chain. What this receptor recognizes is not known. Base qualities are not recorded, but no much larger clone differs from it by a single base. The treatment or condition label here, explained by the study, means: oral pan-JAK inhibitor, 5-10 mg twice daily. Lesional scalp punch biopsies and peripheral blood were obtained from alopecia areata patients. After PBMCs were isolated by density centrifugation and stained for CD3, CD4 and CD8, a FACSAria was used to sort CD4+ and CD8+ T cells. Libraries were constructed by the immunoSEQ multiplex PCR assay. RNA was extracted from all samples and reverse transcribed into cDNA, which served as template for TCR sequencing. First-strand cDNA was synthesized using SuperScript III with a 2:1 mix of oligo-dT and random hexamers. A synthetic immune receptor repertoire was used to gauge amplification bias, and whatever bias remained was removed computationally. On the authors' methods: Raw reads were preprocessed to remove errors, and CDR3 was defined according to IMGT conventions as the region from the conserved cysteine to phenylalanine. Clonality was computed by normalizing Shannon entropy by log2 of the number of productive unique TCRs and subtracting the result from 1. CD4 or CD8 identity of scalp clones was inferred by cross-referencing scalp TCRbeta sequences with sorted blood CD4 and CD8 repertoires. The clones in this table, taken by TCRdb from immuneACCESS, are in-frame only. Not every clone is retained; where verified, under half of the shortfall comes from an unresolved V gene, and the cause of the rest is unknown. The V and J calls and the clone size are those of that table, but D and trimming were determined from the DNA. Within this sample are approximately 100,000 clones, with approximately 63% of them counted one time only. The top ten hold 16% of the sample.

CDR1 SGHTA and CDR2 FQGTGA are derived from the germline V gene. Trimming leaves V shorter by 4 bases and J shorter by 6 bases, with the junction holding 9 bases beyond the gene matches. From cysteine to phenylalanine, the CDR3 is 15 amino acids long. Only CDR3 DNA is held: 45 bases, read in frame from base 1. The data derive from a study of CD8+ T cells in alopecia areata (dated by TCRdb to between 2017 and 2018). Background for the entire study: The treated patients took part in an open-label pilot trial in which moderate-to-severe alopecia areata was treated with oral tofacitinib at 5 to 10 mg twice daily. Patients received tofacitinib for 6 to 18 months and were then followed off drug for 6 months to check for delayed response and recurrence. In treated patients, disease severity was measured using the SALT score, which gives the percentage of scalp surface area affected. To study T cell clonal expansion in alopecia areata, the researchers applied high-throughput TCRbeta sequencing to both the C3H/HeJ mouse model and human patients. Human TCRbeta sequencing covered scalp tissue and sorted CD4+ and CD8+ peripheral blood T cells from patchy and totalis/universalis alopecia areata patients and healthy controls. Patients on tofacitinib were biopsied at baseline and after 4 and 24 weeks of treatment, and several of the patients also had a later scalp biopsy. Scalp clonality was compared across normal scalp (n=4), patchy alopecia areata scalp (n=8), and alopecia totalis/universalis scalp (n=8). RNA came from the PAXgene miRNA kit for fixed scalp, the miRNeasy kit for PBMCs, and the RNeasy kit for mouse skin. immunoSEQ multiplex PCR using 35 Vbeta forward primers and 13 Jbeta reverse primers was used to amplify TCRbeta CDR3 regions. Paper-wide results and their limitations: Scalp clonality and the number of expanded CD8+ clones among the top 100 scalp clones were significantly decreased by tofacitinib. Because the treated cohort was small and had just a single nonresponder, larger studies are needed to establish links between baseline CD8+ expansion and response. Many expanded lesional clones persisted in scalp and blood during tofacitinib treatment, which may partly explain relapse after stopping treatment. Compared with mice, TCR sequences shared between patients were less clear, possibly partly because of HLA diversity across the patient population. Scalp TCR repertoire analysis is complicated because resident alphabeta T cells in normal human skin are also sequenced, whereas mouse skin is dominated by gammadelta T cells. Lesional scalp, especially in alopecia totalis/universalis, showed higher clonality and more expanded CD8+ clones than normal scalp, suggesting antigenic drive.

The sequencing here drew on CD8+ T cells sorted from blood, taken around week 55, from a patient treated with tofacitinib. The rearrangement combines TRBV7-3 with TRBJ2-7; a stretch of 10 junction bases matches TRBD1. This receptor was obtained from a human donor with alopecia areata. The DNA is as follows: TGTGCCAGCAGCTCCCCGGGACAGGGGATCTCCGAGCAGTACTTC. This encodes CASSSPGQGISEQYF.